The present entry profiles one TCR beta chain with its context. A multiplex PCR was run with 60 Vbeta primers and 13 Jbeta primers. Sequenced by immunoSEQ multiplex PCR; TCRdb stores in-frame clones only, minus some. The table records roughly 170,000 clones, over 70% of them present only once. This sample stems from a study of cytomegalovirus exposure and HLA in healthy donors. Per germline, CDR1 SNHLY and CDR2 FYNNEI. After removal of 6 bases from V and 10 bases from J, the junction contained 6 bases not matched to a gene. The CDR3 has 14 residues. The source is a man between 25 and 39 years old in good health and CMV-seropositive. The material sequenced was PBMCs. The chain carries TRBV2 and TRBJ1-4, with 12 bases matching TRBD1. The CDR3: CASSAGTGGGKLFF. DNA for the CDR3: TGTGCCAGCAGCGCCGGGACAGGGGGCGGAAAACTGTTTTTT.